This TCR beta chain was recorded in a study of blood T cell repertoires in COVID-19. About the study: T cells, B-cell-depleted T cells, or PBMCs supplied cDNA or gDNA.

The CDR3 totals 19 residues. The ends lost 2 bases at V and 7 bases at J; junction bases unmatched: 15. From germline, CDR1 is MGHRA and CDR2 YSYEKL. Data came from immunoSEQ multiplex PCR; TCRdb stores just in-frame clones and leaves some out. Among 140,000 to 150,000 clones listed, 75% to 90% were seen once. The sequenced sample was peripheral blood. The source is a woman aged 55-69 years with active COVID-19. The V and J genes are TRBV4-1 and TRBJ2-1, with 12 bases aligning to TRBD2. The CDR3 DNA sequence: TGCGCCAGCAGCCAAAACCCGCGCTGGGCTAGCGGGAGGGGTAATGAGCAGTTCTTC. The encoded protein is CASSQNPRWASGRGNEQFF.